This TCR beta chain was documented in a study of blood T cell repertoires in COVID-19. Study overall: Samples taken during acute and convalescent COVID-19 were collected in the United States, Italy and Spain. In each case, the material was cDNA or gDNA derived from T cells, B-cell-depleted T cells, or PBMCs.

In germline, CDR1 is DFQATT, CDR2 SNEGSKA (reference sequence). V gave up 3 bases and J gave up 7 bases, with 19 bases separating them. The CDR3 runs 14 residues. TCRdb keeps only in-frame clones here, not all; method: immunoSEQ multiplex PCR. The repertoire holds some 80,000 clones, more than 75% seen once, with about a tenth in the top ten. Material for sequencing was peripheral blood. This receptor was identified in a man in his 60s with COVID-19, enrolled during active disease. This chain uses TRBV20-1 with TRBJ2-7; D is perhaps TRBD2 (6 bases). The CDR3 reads CSASDSGSSGEQYF. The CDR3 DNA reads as TGCAGTGCTAGTGATTCCGGGAGTTCGGGGGAGCAGTACTTC.